The entry below describes one T cell receptor (beta chain). This clonotype was counted at least ten times. This clone's antigen is unknown. The sample holds no much larger clone one base away, and base qualities are not on file. Measured from the cysteine to the phenylalanine, the CDR3 is 15 residues long. Just the 45-base CDR3 DNA is kept, in frame starting at base 1. In the germline V gene, CDR1 corresponds to SGHTA and CDR2 to FQGNSA. V loses 7 bases of germline sequence and J loses 3 bases, and the interval between the two ends is 15 bases. The entry originates in a study of CD8 T cells in ankylosing spondylitis (dated by TCRdb to about 2017). A note on the overall study: T cell receptor beta repertoires were profiled in healthy donors and ankylosing spondylitis patients so that disease-linked TCR variants could be found. The whole study cohort included 85 to 120 healthy donors and some 27 ankylosing spondylitis patients. Samples of peripheral blood were taken, and for ankylosing spondylitis patients, synovial fluid was collected as well.

TCRdb lists the instrument as Illumina HiSeq 2500. Quantitative 5'-RACE with molecular barcodes was the method used to prepare the TCR beta libraries. The study's processing was this. A new computational method, built on a probabilistic model of VDJ rearrangement, was used to identify disease-linked TCR variants. The raw public data were reprocessed by TCRdb itself: fastp quality trimming at Q25, MiXCR clonotype calling, in-frame beta chains only. Under each unique CDR3 protein, matching rows form one entry showing the most common genes and DNA. These V and J calls derive from TCRdb rather than the authors' analysis. Counted in this sample were more than 500,000 distinct CDR3 sequences; 5.3% of them appeared once. Roughly 3.5% of the sample is in the top ten clones. General findings and caveats noted by the study authors: Some motif variants were previously reported in synovial fluid and blood of reactive arthritis patients, suggesting common disease-initiation mechanisms. A CD8+ phenotype was shown by the disease-linked clones, which were found at relatively low frequencies in peripheral blood. According to the report, matched synovial fluid samples from ankylosing spondylitis patients were significantly enriched for the disease-linked clones. Blood from ankylosing spondylitis patients appeared to be characterized by a TCR beta motif made up of several highly homologous amino acid variants.

This chain joins TRBV7-2 to TRBJ2-2; TRBD1 is a possible D gene, resting on 6 matching bases. Sequencing input: blood, either unsorted or a sorted T cell fraction (not recorded which). The source of this sequence is a male donor with ankylosing spondylitis. CDR3 region: CASTYRDPDTGELFF. The sequenced DNA: TGTGCCAGCACCTACAGGGATCCCGACACCGGGGAGCTGTTTTTT.